The subject of this entry is one T cell receptor (beta chain). The record originates from a study of CD8 T cells in Susac syndrome. The length of the CDR3 is 13 residues. Trimming stripped 3 bases from V and 2 bases from J, with 5 bases between. Germline V CDR1 and CDR2: SGHDN, FVKESK. Reverse transcription of about 0.5 to 1 ug RNA used random hexamers. TCRdb re-called the immunoSEQ multiplex PCR reads through MiXCR, storing one row per CDR3 protein. In the table there are 100,000 or so distinct CDR3 sequences, around 94% of which are singletons. The chain carries TRBV14 and TRBJ1-3; D gene unclear. The sample taken for sequencing was CD4+ T cells from PBMCs. This sequence originates from a human donor with Susac syndrome. CDR3 sequence reads: CASSQIPGNTIYF. The CDR3 region has the DNA TGTGCCAGCAGCCAGATACCTGGAAACACCATATATTTT. The full variable domain, in which reference TRBV14 and TRBJ1-3 provide the parts outside the CDR3, is EAGVTQFPSHSVIEKGQTVTLRCDPISGHDNLYWYRRVMGKEIKFLLHFVKESKQDESGMPNNRFLAERTGGTYSTLKVQPAELEDSGVYFCASSQIPGNTIYFGEGSWLTVV.